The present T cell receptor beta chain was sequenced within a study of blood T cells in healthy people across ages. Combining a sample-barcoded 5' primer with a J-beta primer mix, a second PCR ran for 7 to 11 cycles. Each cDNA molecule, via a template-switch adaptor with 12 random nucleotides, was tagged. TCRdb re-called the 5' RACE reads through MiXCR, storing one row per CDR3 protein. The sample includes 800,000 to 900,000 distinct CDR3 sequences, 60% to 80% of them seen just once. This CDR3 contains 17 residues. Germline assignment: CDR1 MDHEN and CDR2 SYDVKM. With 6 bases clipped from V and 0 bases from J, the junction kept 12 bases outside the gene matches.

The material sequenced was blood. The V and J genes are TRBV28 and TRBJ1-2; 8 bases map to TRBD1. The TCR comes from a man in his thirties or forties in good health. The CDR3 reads CASSLAGQGSSNYGYTF. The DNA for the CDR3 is TGTGCCAGCAGCTTAGCCGGACAGGGATCCTCTAACTATGGCTACACCTTC.